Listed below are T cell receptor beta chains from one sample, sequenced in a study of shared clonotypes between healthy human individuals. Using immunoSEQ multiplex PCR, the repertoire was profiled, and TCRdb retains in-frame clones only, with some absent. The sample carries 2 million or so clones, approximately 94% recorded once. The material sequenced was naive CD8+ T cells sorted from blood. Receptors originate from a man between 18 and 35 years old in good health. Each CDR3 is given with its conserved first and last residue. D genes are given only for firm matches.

CDR3nt: TGTGCCAGCAGCCAGATTACAGTACCCGGGGAGCTGTTTTTT
CDR3aa: CASSQITVPGELFF
len: 14
v_gene: TRBV9
j_gene: TRBJ2-2
d_gene: .

CDR3nt: TGCGCCAGCAGCCCGACAGAATTTTTTAATGAAAAACTGTTTTTT
CDR3aa: CASSPTEFFNEKLFF
len: 15
v_gene: TRBV4-1
j_gene: TRBJ1-4
d_gene: .

CDR3nt: TGTGCCAGTAGTATCACAGGCTATAGCAATCAGCCCCAGCATTTT
CDR3aa: CASSITGYSNQPQHF
len: 15
v_gene: TRBV19
j_gene: TRBJ1-5
d_gene: .

CDR3nt: TGTGCCAGCAGTTTACGAGGGGGCGTTGAAGCTTTCTTT
CDR3aa: CASSLRGGVEAFF
len: 13
v_gene: TRBV28
j_gene: TRBJ1-1
d_gene: TRBD1

CDR3nt: TGTGCCAGCAGTGGCCCAAGCTCCTACGAGCAGTACTTC
CDR3aa: CASSGPSSYEQYF
len: 13
v_gene: TRBV25-1
j_gene: TRBJ2-7
d_gene: .

CDR3nt: TGTGCCAGCAGCTTGGGGGCTAGCTTTTTCGAGCAGTACTTC
CDR3aa: CASSLGASFFEQYF
len: 14
v_gene: TRBV5-6
j_gene: TRBJ2-7
d_gene: .

CDR3nt: TGTGCCAGCAGTTTATCCGAAGGGGGCTACGAGCAGTACTTC
CDR3aa: CASSLSEGGYEQYF
len: 14
v_gene: TRBV27
j_gene: TRBJ2-7
d_gene: .

CDR3nt: TGTGCCAGCACTTCGACTGAGAATGAAAAACTGTTTTTT
CDR3aa: CASTSTENEKLFF
len: 13
v_gene: TRBV7-9
j_gene: TRBJ1-4
d_gene: .

CDR3nt: TGTGCCAGCAACTTCATAAGGGGGGTCCGCAATGAGCAGTTCTTC
CDR3aa: CASNFIRGVRNEQFF
len: 15
v_gene: TRBV7-2
j_gene: TRBJ2-1
d_gene: .

CDR3nt: TGCGCCAGCAGCCAAGAAACTAGCGGGGGGCTGATAGACTACGAGCAGTACTTC
CDR3aa: CASSQETSGGLIDYEQYF
len: 18
v_gene: TRBV4-1
j_gene: TRBJ2-7
d_gene: TRBD2